These T cell receptor beta chains were read from a single sample in a study of blood T cells in healthy people across ages. TCRdb analysed the 5' RACE reads with MiXCR anew, one entry per CDR3 protein. The sample shows around 650,000 distinct CDR3 sequences, roughly two fifths of them seen only once. Material for sequencing was blood. The source is a man at least 80 years old in good health. Each CDR3 is given with its conserved first and last residue. D genes are given only for firm matches. The listing skips clone size in some rows; elsewhere it reads once, few, many or a size class.

V	D	J	size	CDR3	DNA
TRBV7-9	-	TRBJ2-1	few	CASGRAGADNEQFF	TGTGCCAGCGGGAGGGCAGGGGCGGACAATGAGCAGTTCTTC
TRBV29-1	-	TRBJ1-1	few	CSVGGLGARLNTEAFF	TGCAGCGTTGGGGGTTTGGGAGCGCGATTGAACACTGAAGCTTTCTTT
TRBV6-5	-	TRBJ2-3	few	CASSQQGWSDTQYF	TGTGCCAGCAGTCAACAGGGTTGGTCTGATACGCAGTATTTT
TRBV7-2	TRBD1	TRBJ1-2	few	CASSSDRGRRGYTF	TGTGCCAGCAGCTCGGACAGGGGGAGACGTGGCTACACCTTC
TRBV7-2	-	TRBJ2-7	-	CASSPGGASSYEQYF	TGTGCCAGCAGCCCCGGGGGCGCGAGCTCCTACGAGCAGTACTTC
TRBV20-1	TRBD1	TRBJ2-7	-	CSATRDRGLEQYF	TGCAGTGCTACCCGGGACAGGGGGCTGGAGCAGTACTTC
TRBV28	-	TRBJ1-5	-	CASSLAQGFKQPQHF	TGTGCCAGCAGTTTAGCCCAGGGGTTTAAGCAGCCCCAGCATTTT
TRBV2	TRBD2	TRBJ2-1	-	CASSEILAEGLDEQFF	TGCGCCAGCAGCGAGATACTAGCGGAAGGGCTCGATGAGCAGTTCTTC
TRBV20-1	TRBD1	TRBJ1-5	few	CSAVDRALMQPQHF	TGCAGTGCTGTAGACAGGGCTCTTATGCAGCCCCAGCATTTT
TRBV7-9	-	TRBJ1-1	-	CASSLAARDLRKGYTEAFF	TGTGCCAGCAGCTTAGCCGCTCGGGACCTCCGAAAGGGGTACACTGAAGCTTTCTTT
TRBV18	-	TRBJ2-3	-	CASSPSAGVTDTQYF	TGTGCCAGCTCACCATCGGCAGGGGTAACAGATACGCAGTATTTT
TRBV11-2	-	TRBJ2-5	few	CASSAREGLMYQETQYF	TGTGCCAGCAGCGCTCGCGAGGGACTTATGTACCAAGAGACCCAGTACTTC
TRBV6-1	TRBD1	TRBJ2-3	many	CATRDSLTDTQYF	TGTGCCACGAGGGACAGCCTCACAGATACGCAGTATTTT
TRBV5-6	TRBD2	TRBJ2-5	-	CASSRASGVGQMKTQYF	TGTGCCAGCAGCCGGGCTAGCGGGGTGGGACAAATGAAGACCCAGTACTTC
TRBV18	-	TRBJ2-2	once	CASSPTESGELFF	TGTGCCAGCTCACCAACAGAATCCGGGGAGCTGTTTTTT
TRBV7-2	TRBD2	TRBJ2-1	-	CASSLALAGNQETQFF	TGTGCCAGCAGCTTAGCATTAGCGGGGAACCAAGAGACCCAGTTCTTC
TRBV28	TRBD1	TRBJ1-1	-	CASSNIGTGDAFF	TGTGCCAGCAGTAACATTGGGACAGGGGATGCTTTCTTT
TRBV18	TRBD2	TRBJ2-4	-	CASSPKGLDLNEQYF	TGTGCCAGCTCACCAAAGGGACTAGATCTCAATGAGCAGTACTTC
TRBV27	TRBD2	TRBJ2-3	-	CASSLRGGPASGRVLSDTQYF	TGTGCCAGCAGTTTACGGGGGGGGCCGGCTAGCGGGAGGGTTCTATCAGATACGCAGTATTTT
TRBV20-1	-	TRBJ1-2	many	CSILRGSSGYTF	TGCAGTATCCTCAGGGGCTCATCGGGCTACACCTTC
TRBV24-1	TRBD2	TRBJ2-3	-	CATSDLASGRTADTQYF	TGTGCCACCAGTGATTTGGCTAGCGGGAGGACGGCAGATACGCAGTATTTT
TRBV30	-	TRBJ1-1	-	CAWSVSRGTEAFF	TGTGCCTGGAGTGTATCTAGAGGCACTGAAGCTTTCTTT
TRBV5-1	TRBD1	TRBJ1-2	-	CASSLGGGDNYGYTF	TGCGCCAGCAGCTTGGGAGGGGGCGATAACTATGGCTACACCTTC
TRBV10-1	-	TRBJ2-1	-	CASSESGHNEQFF	TGCGCCAGCAGTGAGTCCGGACACAATGAGCAGTTCTTC
TRBV3-1	-	TRBJ1-5	-	CASSQDTTVNQPQHF	TGTGCCAGCAGCCAAGACACGACAGTCAATCAGCCCCAGCATTTT
TRBV9	TRBD1	TRBJ2-6	few	CASSAGQGKDSGANVLTF	TGTGCCAGCAGCGCCGGACAGGGAAAAGACTCTGGGGCCAACGTCCTGACTTTC
TRBV28	-	TRBJ2-7	few	CASSFSPDKQYF	TGTGCCAGCAGTTTTTCACCAGATAAGCAGTACTTC
TRBV4-2	-	TRBJ2-7	-	CASSPAVGLEQYF	TGTGCCAGCAGCCCTGCAGTGGGTCTCGAGCAGTACTTC
TRBV6-1	TRBD1	TRBJ2-7	-	CASSETPGQGRNEQYF	TGTGCCAGCAGTGAAACTCCGGGACAGGGGAGGAACGAGCAGTACTTC